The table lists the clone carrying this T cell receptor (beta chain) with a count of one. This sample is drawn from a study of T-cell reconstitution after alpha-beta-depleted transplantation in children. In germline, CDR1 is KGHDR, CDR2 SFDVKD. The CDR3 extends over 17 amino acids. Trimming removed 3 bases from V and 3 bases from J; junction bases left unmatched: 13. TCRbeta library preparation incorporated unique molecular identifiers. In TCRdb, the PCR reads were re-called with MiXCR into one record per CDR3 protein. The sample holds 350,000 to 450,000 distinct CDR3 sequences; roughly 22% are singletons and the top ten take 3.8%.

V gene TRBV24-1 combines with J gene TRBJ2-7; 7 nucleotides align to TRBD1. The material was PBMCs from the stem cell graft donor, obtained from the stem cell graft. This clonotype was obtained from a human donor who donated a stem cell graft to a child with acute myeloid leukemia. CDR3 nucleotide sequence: TGTGCCACCAGTGATCCCCCACCCGGGACAGAGTTCTACGAGCAGTACTTC. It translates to CATSDPPPGTEFYEQYF.